What follows are 26 T cell receptor beta chains derived from one specimen sequenced in a study of cytomegalovirus exposure and HLA in healthy donors. Produced via immunoSEQ multiplex PCR; TCRdb's table is partial and in-frame only. This table holds 200,000 or so clones, 80% to 95% found once. Specimen: PBMCs. The receptors derive from a woman aged 18-29 years in good health and CMV-seronegative.

This chain links TRBV12-5 with TRBJ1-5; 7 bases map to TRBD1. The germline V gene has CDR1 LGHNT and CDR2 FRNRAP. The trim removed 6 bases at V and 3 bases at J, leaving 5 bases unmatched. The CDR3 runs 14 residues. CDR3 in DNA: TGTGCTAGTGGCCTGGGACAGAACAATCAGCCCCAGCATTTT. As protein: CASGLGQNNQPQHF.

This clone occurred once. This chain connects TRBV5-6 to TRBJ2-1; D possibly corresponds to TRBD2 (6 bases). Deletions cut 6 bases from V and 16 bases from J, with 23 bases between. The CDR3 extends over 13 amino acids. CDR1 and CDR2 from the germline V gene are SGHDT and YYEEEE. The CDR3 region has the DNA TGTGCCAGCACCCTTTTCCGATCGACGGGGGATTTCTTC. Residues: CASTLFRSTGDFF.

This rearrangement joins TRBV7-2 to TRBJ2-7; 7 nucleotides line up with TRBD2. V dropped 1 base and J dropped 4; count of bases not matched to a gene: 10. Germline V gives CDR1 SGHTA, CDR2 FQGNSA. The length of the CDR3 is 16 residues. The CDR3 here is CASSLDSAGESYEQYF. The CDR3 coding sequence is TGTGCCAGCAGCTTAGACTCGGCGGGAGAAAGTTACGAGCAGTACTTC.

The chain couples TRBV7-6 to TRBJ2-1; 8 bases align to TRBD2. CDR1 is SGHVS, CDR2 FNYEAQ, per germline. This CDR3 has 17 residues. After removal of 4 bases from V and 1 base from J, the junction contained 9 bases not matched to a gene. In DNA form, the CDR3 reads TGTGCCAGCAGCTCCCTAGGTCGGGAGGGATCCTACAATGAGCAGTTCTTC. Protein: CASSSLGREGSYNEQFF.

The chain carries TRBV5-1 and TRBJ1-1, with 9 bases matching TRBD1. The V and J ends lost 4 bases and 1 base, in that order; junction bases with no gene match: 8. This CDR3 has 16 residues. The germline V gene encodes CDR1 SGHRS and CDR2 YFSETQ. The CDR3 DNA reads as TGCGCCAGCAGCCCATTTCGGACAGGGGCGAACACTGAAGCTTTCTTT. Protein sequence: CASSPFRTGANTEAFF.

This rearrangement joins TRBV5-8 to TRBJ2-4, with TRBD1 matching 7 bases. CDR1 and CDR2 from the germline V gene are SGHTS and YDEGEE. V dropped 3 bases and J dropped 3; count of bases not matched to a gene: 6. CDR3 length equals 15 residues. The CDR3, as DNA: TGTGCCAGCAGCTCACCGGGACAGAACAAAAACATTCAGTACTTC. Residues: CASSSPGQNKNIQYF.

The V gene is TRBV5-1, the J gene TRBJ2-1; 10 bases fit TRBD2. The length of the CDR3 is 15 residues. CDR1 and CDR2 from the germline V gene are SGHRS and YFSETQ. V lost 2 bases, J lost 8 bases, and 7 bases stayed unmatched. As DNA, the CDR3 is TGCGCCAGCAGCTTCCGTGCTAGCGGGAGTCATGAGCAGTTCTTC. This gives the protein CASSFRASGSHEQFF.

V gene TRBV30 combines with J gene TRBJ1-5; TRBD1 matches at 9 bases. This CDR3 spans 14 amino acids. J lost 7 bases, V lost 0 bases, and 4 bases had no gene match. Germline V gene lookup returns CDR1 GTSNPN and CDR2 SVGIG (reference sequence). The CDR3 DNA is TGTGCCTGGAGTGTACAGGGGGCTTGGCAGCCCCAGCATTTT. Amino acids: CAWSVQGAWQPQHF.

The chain links TRBV28 to TRBJ1-2; D is possibly TRBD1 (5 bases). This CDR3 region has 15 residues. CDR1 and CDR2 from the germline V gene are MDHEN and SYDVKM. Trimming left V 3 bases short and J 7 bases short, with 18 bases between. CDR3 amino acids: CASSFRGGARVGYTF. The CDR3 DNA is TGTGCCAGCAGTTTTCGAGGCGGGGCCCGAGTTGGCTACACCTTC.

V usage is TRBV5-1 and J usage is TRBJ2-1, with D possibly matching TRBD2 (5 bases). V was clipped by 0 bases and J by 2 bases, with 9 bases between them. Germline CDR1 is SGHRS and CDR2 is YFSETQ. The CDR3 extends over 15 amino acids. CDR3 residues: CASSLAVGAYNEQFF. The CDR3 DNA sequence: TGCGCCAGCAGCTTGGCGGTCGGGGCCTACAATGAGCAGTTCTTC.

V usage is TRBV2 and J usage is TRBJ1-1, with 9 bases fitting TRBD1. The CDR3 has 16 amino acids. The V segment lost 4 bases and the J segment 5 bases; nucleotides outside the gene matches: 11. Germline values: CDR1 SNHLY, CDR2 FYNNEI. CDR3 in DNA: TGTGCCAGCAGTGGGGGACAGGGATATTACGGGACTGAAGCTTTCTTT. Translation gives CASSGGQGYYGTEAFF.

The chain recombines TRBV7-9 with TRBJ2-7; D is perhaps TRBD1 (5 bases). CDR3 length: 17 amino acids. Germline V CDR1 and CDR2: SEHNR, FQNEAQ (reference sequence). The V and J ends lost 5 bases and 3 bases respectively, with 23 bases between them. CDR3 nucleotides: TGTGCCAGCAGCCCCACCCGCAGGGATCCTCGACTCTACGAGCAGTACTTC. Encoded protein: CASSPTRRDPRLYEQYF. The full variable domain, its missing parts supplied by reference TRBV7-9 and TRBJ2-7, is DTGVSQNPRHKITKRGQNVTFRCDPISEHNRLYWYRQTLGQGPEFLTYFQNEAQLEKSRLLSDRFSAERPKGSFSTLEIQRTEQGDSAMYLCASSPTRRDPRLYEQYFGPGTRLTVT.

J is TRBJ2-3 and V is TRBV5-6; D is unclear. The CDR3 has 15 amino acids. Germline-derived CDR1 and CDR2 are SGHDT and YYEEEE. Deletions cut 0 bases from V and 4 bases from J, with 12 bases between. The DNA for the CDR3 is TGTGCCAGCAGCTTGGAGGCTAGAGTTTCAGATACGCAGTATTTT. Encoded protein: CASSLEARVSDTQYF. The full variable domain, in which reference TRBV5-6 and TRBJ2-3 provide the parts outside the CDR3, is DAGVTQSPTHLIKTRGQQVTLRCSPKSGHDTVSWYQQALGQGPQFIFQYYEEEERQRGNFPDRFSGHQFPNYSSELNVNALLLGDSALYLCASSLEARVSDTQYFGPGTRLTVL.

The chain has TRBV7-2 and TRBJ1-5; no clear D gene. The germline V and J ends were trimmed by 0 bases and 5 bases, with 8 bases remaining between them. CDR1 and CDR2 from the germline V gene are SGHTA and FQGNSA. The CDR3 consists of 14 residues. The CDR3 DNA reads as TGTGCCAGCAGCTTAGCAGGACTTTATCAGCCCCAGCATTTT. It specifies CASSLAGLYQPQHF.

This clone showed up just once. The chain is built from TRBV5-5 and TRBJ1-2, with D maybe TRBD1 (6 bases). The V end was cut by 4 bases, the J end by 5 bases, with 15 bases between. The CDR3 consists of 14 residues. Germline V gene data show CDR1 as SGHKS and CDR2 as YYEKEE (reference sequence). DNA of the CDR3: TGTGCCAGCAGCATGGACCCAGGGGTTTATGGCTACACCTTC. Residues: CASSMDPGVYGYTF.

This clone was found a few times. The chain carries TRBV28 and TRBJ2-7; TRBD2 matches 9 bases. The CDR3 length is 16 residues. CDR1 MDHEN and CDR2 SYDVKM come from the germline V gene. The J segment lost 0 bases and the V segment lost 1 base, leaving 4 bases of the junction unmatched. The CDR3: CASSLLREGHSYEQYF. The CDR3, as DNA: TGTGCCAGCAGTTTATTGCGGGAGGGACACTCCTACGAGCAGTACTTC.

CDR3 in amino acids: CASSPTLQYRTGGKSYNEQFF. CDR3 coding DNA: TGTGCCAGCAGCCCTACCCTCCAATATCGTACGGGCGGGAAGAGTTACAATGAGCAGTTCTTC. The chain recombines TRBV7-6 with TRBJ2-1; D is perhaps TRBD2 (6 bases). Germline V lookup: CDR1 SGHVS, CDR2 FNYEAQ. This CDR3 comprises 21 residues. The ends were cut back, 5 bases at V and 4 bases at J, with 33 bases in the middle.

The CDR3 loop is CASRQQGWDTEAFF. Written as DNA, the CDR3 is TGCGCCAGCCGACAACAGGGTTGGGACACTGAAGCTTTCTTT. The chain links TRBV10-2 to TRBJ1-1; possible D gene TRBD1, 6 bases. With 8 bases removed from V and 3 bases from J, the gap between germline ends came to 16 bases. CDR3 length equals 14 residues. Per germline, CDR1 WSHSY and CDR2 SAAADI.

In DNA form, the CDR3 reads TGTGCCAGCACCGGGACAGGGTTTAATGAGCAGTTCTTC. Translating gives CASTGTGFNEQFF. The rearrangement uses TRBV2 and TRBJ2-1; 9 bases fit TRBD1. The J segment lost 7 bases and the V segment lost 7 bases, leaving 5 bases of the junction unmatched. The CDR3 consists of 13 residues. From germline, CDR1 is SNHLY and CDR2 FYNNEI.

The chain carries TRBV19 and TRBJ1-1; 9 nucleotides match TRBD1. This CDR3 has 15 residues. V gave up 3 bases and J gave up 6 bases; unmatched junction bases: 8. Germline CDR1 and CDR2: LNHDA and SQIVND (reference sequence). The DNA of the CDR3 is TGTGCCAGTAGTATGGAGAACAGGGGGCGGGCTGAAGCTTTCTTT. Amino acids: CASSMENRGRAEAFF.

V usage is TRBV30 and J usage is TRBJ2-1; D perhaps matches TRBD1 (6 bases). The germline V gene encodes CDR1 GTSNPN and CDR2 SVGIG (reference sequence). The CDR3 has 11 residues. V dropped 2 bases and J dropped 9 bases, with 8 bases sitting between them. The CDR3 nucleotides are TGTGCCTGGAGTAAGGACAGTGAGCAGTTCTTC. This gives the protein CAWSKDSEQFF.

V usage is TRBV19 and J usage is TRBJ1-5; D remains ambiguous. The CDR3 length is 15 residues. Germline V gene data show CDR1 as LNHDA and CDR2 as SQIVND (reference sequence). Trimming took off 3 bases at V and 1 base at J, with 10 bases between the two ends. The CDR3 reads CASSMFTGSNQPQHF. CDR3 bases: TGTGCCAGTAGTATGTTCACGGGAAGCAATCAGCCCCAGCATTTT.

This rearrangement joins TRBV11-3 to TRBJ2-1; 7 bases line up with TRBD2. The CDR3 is 15 residues long. The junction had 4 bases not matched to a gene; V was cut back by 1 base and J by 4 bases. From germline, CDR1 is SGHNT and CDR2 YENEEA. CDR3 region: CASSLGRENYNEQFF. The CDR3, as DNA: TGTGCCAGCAGCTTAGGGCGGGAGAATTACAATGAGCAGTTCTTC.

This chain uses TRBV5-4 with TRBJ2-5; D is possibly TRBD2 (5 bases). V lost 0 bases to trimming and J lost 5 bases, with 14 bases between them. The CDR3 length is 15 residues. Germline V gene lookup returns CDR1 SGHNT and CDR2 YYREEE (reference sequence). CDR3 DNA sequence: TGTGCCAGCAGCTTGGCAGCGCGGAGAGGGGAGACCCAGTACTTC. Protein: CASSLAARRGETQYF.

The chain links TRBV19 to TRBJ2-2; tentatively, D is TRBD2 (6 bases). The CDR3 loop spans 16 amino acids. Germline V gene lookup returns CDR1 LNHDA and CDR2 SQIVND (reference sequence). The germline V and J ends were trimmed by 5 bases and 0 bases, with 13 bases remaining between them. CDR3 nucleotides: TGTGCCAGTAGTTTGATCGGGAGAGCGAACACCGGGGAGCTGTTTTTT. Amino acids: CASSLIGRANTGELFF.

The chain combines TRBV14 with TRBJ2-2; D ambiguous. CDR1 is SGHDN and CDR2 is FVKESK in the germline V gene. Trimming removed 4 bases from V and 3 bases from J, with 3 bases in between. This CDR3 region has 12 residues. The CDR3 loop reads CASSPYTGELFF. In nucleotides, the CDR3 is TGTGCCAGCAGCCCCTACACCGGGGAGCTGTTTTTT.